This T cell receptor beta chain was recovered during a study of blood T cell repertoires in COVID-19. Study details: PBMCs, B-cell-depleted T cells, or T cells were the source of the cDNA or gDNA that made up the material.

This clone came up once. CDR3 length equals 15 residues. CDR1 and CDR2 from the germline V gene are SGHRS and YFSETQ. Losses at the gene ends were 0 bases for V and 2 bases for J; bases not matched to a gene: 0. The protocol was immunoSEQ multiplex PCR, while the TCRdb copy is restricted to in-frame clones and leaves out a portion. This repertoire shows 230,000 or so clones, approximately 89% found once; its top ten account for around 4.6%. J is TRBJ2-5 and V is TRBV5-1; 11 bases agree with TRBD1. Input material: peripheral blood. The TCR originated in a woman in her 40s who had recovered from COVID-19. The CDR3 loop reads CASSLGDRGQETQYF. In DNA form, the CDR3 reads TGCGCCAGCAGCTTGGGGGACAGGGGGCAAGAGACCCAGTACTTC.